Following are 10 T cell receptor beta chains from one sample sequenced in a study of early T cells in non-severe SARS-CoV-2 infection. Using its own MiXCR run on the 5' RACE reads, TCRdb lists one record per CDR3 protein. This table has more than 55,000 distinct CDR3 sequences, around 14% appearing once. Sequenced here: whole blood, sampled at baseline. These receptors were obtained from an adult who was a healthcare worker with PCR-confirmed SARS-CoV-2 infection or an uninfected control (not recorded which).

This clonotype was seen a few times. Sequence at one end of the junction differs from germline and may be a read error. This chain joins TRBV7-7 and TRBJ2-2; D gene unclear. The CDR3 is made up of 12 amino acids. CDR1 SSHAT and CDR2 FNYEAQ come from the germline V gene (reference sequence). This chain's CDR3 is CASSLYYGELFF. The CDR3 nucleotides read TGTGCTAGCAGCTTATATTACGGGGAGCTGTTTTTT.

The V gene is TRBV20-1, the J gene TRBJ2-7; TRBD1 aligns across 8 bases. Germline V CDR1 and CDR2: DFQATT, SNEGSKA (reference sequence). The trim removed 3 bases at V and 2 bases at J, leaving 6 bases unmatched. The CDR3 is made up of 14 amino acids. In DNA, the CDR3 is TGCAGTGCTAGGGACAGGGTACACGCCTACGAGCAGTACTTC. Its translation: CSARDRVHAYEQYF.

The chain employs TRBV27 and TRBJ1-2; D is unresolved. The CDR3 is 13 residues long. Per germline, CDR1 MNHEY and CDR2 SMNVEV (reference sequence). The V and J ends lost 5 bases and 4 bases respectively, with 11 bases between them. The chain's CDR3 is CASSPHAGYGYTF. CDR3 sequence (DNA): TGTGCCAGCAGTCCCCATGCCGGCTATGGCTACACCTTC.

This clonotype was seen many times. The rearrangement links TRBV2 to TRBJ1-2; D is undetermined. The ends were cut back, 6 bases at V and 1 base at J, with 9 bases in the middle. Germline values: CDR1 SNHLY, CDR2 FYNNEI. There are 13 residues in the CDR3. The CDR3 nucleotides read TGTGCCAGCAGCTCGACCGGTAACTATGGCTACACCTTC. It yields the protein CASSSTGNYGYTF.

This clonotype was observed at least ten times. CDR3 protein: CASSLDRGYGYTF. CDR3 nucleotides: TGTGCCAGCAGCCTTGACAGGGGTTATGGCTACACCTTC. V is TRBV5-4 and J is TRBJ1-2, with TRBD1 identical over 8 bases. The CDR3 is 13 residues long. V was clipped by 4 bases and J by 5 bases; unmatched bases: 4. CDR1 SGHNT and CDR2 YYREEE come from the germline V gene (reference sequence).

This clonotype was seen ten or more times. The chain combines TRBV11-2 with TRBJ2-3; D is perhaps TRBD2 (5 bases). CDR3 length equals 14 residues. Trimming removed 3 bases at V and 8 bases at J, with 15 bases between. Per the germline V gene, CDR1 is SGHAT and CDR2 is FQNNGV. Written as DNA, the CDR3 is TGTGCCAGCAGCTTCCCGGGCGGGTCAGGTACGCAGTATTTT. Residues: CASSFPGGSGTQYF.

This clonotype showed up many times. The J gene is TRBJ1-6, the V gene TRBV9; D perhaps matches TRBD1 (5 bases). The CDR3 sequence is 16 residues long. Trimming took 0 bases from V and 11 from J, leaving 18 bases between them. CDR1 and CDR2 from the germline V gene are SGDLS and YYNGEE. In DNA, the CDR3 is TGTGCCAGCAGCGTAGGGGTGGGGCAGCTGAGAACACCCCTCCACTTT. This encodes CASSVGVGQLRTPLHF. The whole variable domain, filled in from reference TRBV9 and TRBJ1-6, reads DSGVTQTPKHLITATGQRVTLRCSPRSGDLSVYWYQQSLDQGLQFLIQYYNGEERAKGNILERFSAQQFPDLHSELNLSSLELGDSALYFCASSVGVGQLRTPLHFGNGTRLTVT.

In this sample, this clonotype turned up a few times. V usage is TRBV18 and J usage is TRBJ2-5, with D perhaps matching TRBD1 (6 bases). This CDR3 spans 14 amino acids. Germline V gene data show CDR1 as KGHSH and CDR2 as LQKENI. Deletions cut 2 bases from V and 4 bases from J, with 11 bases between. In nucleotides, the CDR3 is TGTGCCAGCTCACCATTGCCGACAGGAGAGACCCAGTACTTC. Its protein is CASSPLPTGETQYF.

This clonotype was observed many times. This sequence joins TRBV12-3 or TRBV12-4 and TRBJ2-3; maybe TRBD1 (5 bases). The CDR3 loop spans 14 amino acids. Deletions cut 2 bases from V and 1 base from J, with 7 bases between. This CDR3 is CASSLIGGTDTQYF. CDR3 nucleotide sequence: TGTGCCAGCAGTTTAATAGGGGGCACAGATACGCAGTATTTT.

This clonotype was picked up many times. The chain links TRBV2 to TRBJ1-6, with D uncertain. Germline CDR1 and CDR2: SNHLY and FYNNEI. The CDR3 sequence is 16 residues long. The V gene lost 5 bases and the J gene lost 10 bases, with 21 bases spanning the gap. As DNA, the CDR3 is TGTGCCAGCAGTTTAACTCCTTGGACCGCGGGATCACCCCTCCACTTT. It specifies CASSLTPWTAGSPLHF.